Listed below are T cell receptor beta chains from one sample, sequenced in a study of CD8 T cells in ankylosing spondylitis. TCRdb reprocessed the 5' RACE reads via MiXCR and lists one record per CDR3 protein. This table has about 240,000 distinct CDR3 sequences, roughly a tenth appearing once. Sequencing used blood, either unsorted or a sorted T cell fraction (not recorded which). Every receptor here comes from a male donor with ankylosing spondylitis or in good health (not recorded which). CDR3s include the opening cysteine and the closing phenylalanine or tryptophan. A D gene is named only where the DNA matches it firmly. The listing skips clone size in some rows; elsewhere it reads once, few, many or a size class.

V gene	clone size	J gene	D gene	CDR3 DNA	CDR3 protein
TRBV5-1	many	TRBJ2-3	.	TGCGCCAGCACGAACACAGATACGCAGTATTTT	CASTNTDTQYF
TRBV12-2	few	TRBJ2-3	.	TGTGCAAGTCGCTTAGACGCCACCGAAGCTAGCGGGGGACTAACAGATACGCAGTATTTT	CASRLDATEASGGLTDTQYF
TRBV7-9	few	TRBJ1-1	.	TGTGCCAGCAGCTTAGAGGTATCCGAGGGCACTGAAGCTTTCTTT	CASSLEVSEGTEAFF
TRBV20-1	many	TRBJ2-5	TRBD1	TGCAGTGCTAGAGGTCCGGGACAGCAGGAGACCCAGTACTTC	CSARGPGQQETQYF
TRBV5-1	many	TRBJ2-1	TRBD2	TGCGCCAGCAGCCAATTGACTAGCGGGGGGTTAAGTGAGCAGTTCTTC	CASSQLTSGGLSEQFF
TRBV7-9	few	TRBJ2-5	.	TGTGCCAGCAGCTTAGAGACAGAAGAGACCCAGTACTTC	CASSLETEETQYF
TRBV10-3	few	TRBJ2-7	.	TGTGCCATCACTTCAGGGCTCCACGAGCAGTACTTC	CAITSGLHEQYF
TRBV5-1	many	TRBJ2-1	.	TGCGCCAGCTATTTCGAGGACGAGCAGTTCTTC	CASYFEDEQFF
TRBV5-1	.	TRBJ2-1	TRBD1	TGCGCCAGCAGCTCTACAGGGGTATACAATGAGCAGTTCTTC	CASSSTGVYNEQFF
TRBV20-1	few	TRBJ2-3	.	TGCAGTGCAGGGGGTGACACAGATACGCAGTATTTT	CSAGGDTDTQYF
TRBV12-3/TRBV12-4	.	TRBJ2-2	TRBD2	TGTGCCAGCAGTTTACGTTGGAGGACTAGCGGGAGTAGGGGGACCGGGGAGCTGTTTTTT	CASSLRWRTSGSRGTGELFF
TRBV5-1	many	TRBJ1-4	TRBD1	TGCGCCAGCAGCCTGACAGGGGACCTTGGTGAAAAACTGTTTTTT	CASSLTGDLGEKLFF